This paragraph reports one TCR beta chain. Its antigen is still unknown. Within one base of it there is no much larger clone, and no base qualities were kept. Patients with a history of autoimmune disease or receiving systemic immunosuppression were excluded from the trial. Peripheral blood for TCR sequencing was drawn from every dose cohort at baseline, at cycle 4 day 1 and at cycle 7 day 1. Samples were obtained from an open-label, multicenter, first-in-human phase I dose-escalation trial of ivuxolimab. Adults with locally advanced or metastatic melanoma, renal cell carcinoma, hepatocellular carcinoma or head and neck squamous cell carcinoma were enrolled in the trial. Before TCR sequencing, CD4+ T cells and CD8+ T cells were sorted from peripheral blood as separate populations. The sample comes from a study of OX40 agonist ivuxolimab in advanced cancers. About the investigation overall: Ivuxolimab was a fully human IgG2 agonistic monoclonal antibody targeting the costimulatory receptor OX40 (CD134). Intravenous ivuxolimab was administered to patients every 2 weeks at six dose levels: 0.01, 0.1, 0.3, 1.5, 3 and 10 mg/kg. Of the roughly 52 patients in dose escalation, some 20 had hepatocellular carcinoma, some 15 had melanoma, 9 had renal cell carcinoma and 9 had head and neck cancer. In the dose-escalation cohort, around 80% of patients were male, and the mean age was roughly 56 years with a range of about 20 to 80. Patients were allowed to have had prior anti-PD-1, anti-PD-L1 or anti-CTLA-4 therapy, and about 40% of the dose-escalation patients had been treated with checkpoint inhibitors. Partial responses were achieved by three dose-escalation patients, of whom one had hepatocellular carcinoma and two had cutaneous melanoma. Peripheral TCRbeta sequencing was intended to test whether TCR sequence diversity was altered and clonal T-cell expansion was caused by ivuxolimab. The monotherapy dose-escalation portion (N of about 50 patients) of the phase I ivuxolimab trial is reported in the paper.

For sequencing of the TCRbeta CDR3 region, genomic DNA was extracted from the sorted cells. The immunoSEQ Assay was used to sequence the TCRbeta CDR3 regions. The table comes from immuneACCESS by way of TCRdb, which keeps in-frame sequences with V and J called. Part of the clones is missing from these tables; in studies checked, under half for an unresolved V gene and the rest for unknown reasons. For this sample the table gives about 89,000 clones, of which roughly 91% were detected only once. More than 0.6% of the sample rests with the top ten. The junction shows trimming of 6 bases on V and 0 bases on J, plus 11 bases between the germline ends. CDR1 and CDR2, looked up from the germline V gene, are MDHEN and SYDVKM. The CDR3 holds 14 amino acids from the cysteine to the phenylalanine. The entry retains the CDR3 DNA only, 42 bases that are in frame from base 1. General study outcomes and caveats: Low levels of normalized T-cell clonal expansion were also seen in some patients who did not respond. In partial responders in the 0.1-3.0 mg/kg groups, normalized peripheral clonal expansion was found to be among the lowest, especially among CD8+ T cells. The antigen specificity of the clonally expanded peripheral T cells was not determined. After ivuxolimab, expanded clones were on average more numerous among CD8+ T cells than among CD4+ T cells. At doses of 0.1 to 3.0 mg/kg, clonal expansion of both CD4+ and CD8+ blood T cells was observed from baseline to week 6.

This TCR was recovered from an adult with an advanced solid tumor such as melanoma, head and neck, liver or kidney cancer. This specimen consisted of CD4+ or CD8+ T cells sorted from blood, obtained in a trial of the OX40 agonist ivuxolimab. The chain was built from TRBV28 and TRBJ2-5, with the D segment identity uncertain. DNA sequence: TGTGCCAGCAGGATAACCTGGAACCAAGAGACCCAGTACTTC. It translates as CASRITWNQETQYF.